Sequencing of this T cell receptor beta chain was carried out in a study of cytomegalovirus exposure and HLA in healthy donors (dated by TCRdb to about 2017). For context, the study as a whole: An earlier analysis of some 550 of the donors reported roughly 270 Gb of sequence data and around 120 million unique TCR beta sequences from about 180 million T cells. Approximately 330 gigabases of sequencing data and around 80 million unique TCR sequences made up an early release that covered 500 to 650 HLA-typed donors. The genetic ancestry cluster associated with self-reported Caucasian donors included 80% to 90% of the approximately 400 genotyped donors. The study aimed to test whether signatures of past pathogen exposure could be identified by cataloging public T cell receptors. Using immunosequencing, the study profiled T cell repertoires from about 620 subjects and related those repertoires to cytomegalovirus serostatus. In addition to the first cohort of 666 subjects, a separate validation cohort of about 120 different subjects was used. High-throughput TCR immunosequencing, statistical association of individual TCRs with disease status, and machine learning were combined to predict cytomegalovirus infection status. A later analysis re-analyzed previously published TCR beta repertoires from 500 to 700 donors and added high-resolution HLA genotyping to study TCR occurrence patterns. Rather than using new phenotypic data, the later analysis identified candidate immune exposures from TCR beta sequences and from how often those sequences occurred across donors. In an earlier analysis of a few hundred of the donors, high-throughput TCR beta sequencing was used to judge whether each TCR beta V gene segment behaved as functional or pseudogenic. Alongside the repertoire data, information on donor age, sex, ethnicity and CMV serostatus was compiled. A later genetic analysis took genome-wide SNP genotypes for about three fifths of the 666 donors and used that subset as a discovery cohort. All discovery cohort repertoires had been generated using a single sequencing platform. Both class I and class II loci were covered by HLA typing, at four-digit resolution. Typing coverage differed by locus: A, B, C, DRB1 and DQB1 were typed in about 629-640 donors, DQA1 in approximately 520, DPA1 in some 610, and DPB1 in just under 490. Five DR-DQ haplotypes were treated as single units for association and clustering because of strong linkage in the cohort. Among about 360 genotyped donors of the cohort, an average of approximately 230,000 unique TCR beta nucleotide sequences were sequenced per donor, around 18% of them non-productive.

To note about this clone: What this receptor recognizes is not known. Base-call qualities are not available, and no considerably larger clone is one nucleotide away. Within the sample, other DNA sequences also encode this same CDR3.

Per the germline V gene (reference sequence), LNHDA is the CDR1 and SQIVND is the CDR2. V loses 3 bases of germline sequence and J loses 4 bases, and the interval between the two ends is 7 bases. The CDR3 measures 13 amino acids from cysteine to phenylalanine. Left in the record is the CDR3 DNA by itself, 39 bases read in frame from the first base. The cohort was made up of 500 to 800 healthy bone marrow donors. At the time of sampling, every cohort member was nominally healthy, though immune exposures that went unrecorded were likely present. The donor was CMV seropositive and belonged to the group of a few hundred seropositive cohort members. Each donor provided a peripheral blood sample, and peripheral blood mononuclear cells were used for TCR beta sequencing. The Qiagen DNeasy Blood Extraction Kit was used to extract genomic DNA from the blood cell samples. Results the study describes overall, beyond this receptor: Sequencing depth was assumed to be roughly uniform across donors in the presence/absence analyses, though that assumption may not hold. Most TCR sequences were observed very rarely across donors, whereas some public TCRs were present in many individuals. The earlier analysis of 450 to 700 of the donors excluded approximately 15 rarely observed V segments, including chromosome 9 orphons, because counts were too low. According to the authors, the approach could potentially be generalized to other disease states and immunological phenotypes. Correlated functional status among segregating V segments might reflect linkage disequilibrium, but an unknown experimental factor could not be ruled out. Cytomegalovirus status was reported to be diagnosed by the classifier with high specificity and sensitivity in both the original and validation cohorts. In an earlier analysis of approximately 590 of the donors, most TCR beta V segments appeared in productive rearrangements about 87% or about 30% of the time, broadly matching IMGT annotations. A further reported finding was that TCR beta sequences accurately predicted the HLA-A and HLA-B alleles for most subjects in the first cohort. In a later analysis, most CMV-associated TCR beta chains were found to appear HLA-restricted, with HLA associations seemingly driven largely by CMV exposure. Only TCR beta chains were sequenced in this cohort, and the absence of alpha or paired-chain data limited detectable features. A later analysis associated 15,000 or so TCR beta sequences with specific HLA alleles at a false discovery rate of 0.05. According to a later analysis, TCR association rates differed among HLA loci, with DRB1 alleles showing the most associated TCRs and HLA-C alleles showing the fewest. Some IMGT-functional V segments, including TRBV6-2 and TRBV6-3, could not be distinguished by the 87-base-pair reads and were therefore excluded. V-gene and J-gene trimming of TCR beta chains was associated with a missense DCLRE1C variant in a later genetic analysis, and the association was replicated in an independent cohort. Strong co-occurrence of HLA alleles, especially DR and DQ, made assigning TCR associations to individual alleles difficult. CMV serostatus was the only immune exposure information available for the cohort. Several of the top co-occurrence clusters appeared to be linked to parvovirus B19, influenza, CMV and Epstein-Barr virus, according to a later analysis. In a later genetic analysis, fewer N-insertions in productive TCRs were reported among donors in an Asian-associated ancestry cluster than the roughly 700-donor mean. In vitro tests confirmed that a few of the cytomegalovirus-associated TCR beta chains recognize cytomegalovirus antigens. In a later analysis, HLA-associated TCR beta chains were found to be more clonally expanded and to have lower generation probabilities than equally common non-associated chains. Because HLA typing was unavailable for some donors at each locus, only the typed subset was used in association tests. A group of highly shared sequence variants was considered likely to be a technical artifact of the sequencing pipeline. In the study, around 150 TCR beta chains were listed as associated with cytomegalovirus.

To prepare the library, the immunoSEQ multiplex PCR assay was applied. A mixture of 60 forward primers for TCR Vbeta segments and 13 reverse primers for TCR Jbeta segments was used in the multiplex PCR. The CDR3 region of rearranged TCR beta genes was amplified from genomic DNA by a multiplex PCR assay. On the Illumina HiSeq System, the amplified TCR beta libraries were sequenced as 87-base-pair reads. The source study handled its data this way. A later analysis counted tens of millions of unique TCR beta chains across the 550 to 750 repertoires, and around 12 million of these chains were shared by at least two donors. To remove PCR and sequencing errors, raw reads were error-corrected and collapsed into unique sequences using a nearest-neighbor algorithm that merged closely related sequences. CDR3 sequences were aligned to IMGT reference sequences to assign V, D and J gene segments. For a sequence to be retained, at least a six-nucleotide match to both a V gene segment and a J gene segment was required. A rearrangement was called productive if the CDR3 had no stop codons and remained in frame with V and J, and every other rearrangement was called non-productive. CDR3 was defined by IMGT convention, running from the second conserved V-encoded cysteine to the conserved J-encoded phenylalanine. The earlier analysis of more than 450 of the donors excluded sequences that lacked an unambiguous match to a single V gene segment. An earlier analysis of over 450 of the donors classified V segments as functional when productive rearrangements were above 56.7% and as segregating when the standard deviation between donors was above 5%. To diagnose cytomegalovirus status from the catalog of TCR beta chain sequences, a statistical classification framework was built. V and J gene assignment, in a later analysis, came from comparing TCR nucleotide sequences with IMGT/GENE-DB human TR gene sequences. The TCRdist pipeline was used in a later analysis to assign CDR3 sequences and most-parsimonious VDJ recombination scenarios. In a later analysis, every TCR beta chain was defined by the combination of its CDR3 amino acid sequence and its V-gene family, and reads without a unique V-gene family were dropped. To address suspected cross-contamination and a sequencing artifact, a later analysis removed roughly 640 highly shared, low-generation-probability nucleotide sequences. In a later analysis, a clonal expansion index was calculated for each public chain from normalized within-repertoire ranks of inferred template counts. A later analysis computed generation probabilities with a VDJ recombination model fitted to out-of-frame rearrangements, and checked the results against IGoR. In a later analysis, TCR-TCR, TCR-HLA and TCR-CMV co-occurrence was scored with hypergeometric tests, and a repertoire-size bias correction was applied to TCR pairs. False discovery rates were estimated in a later analysis by permuting HLA or CMV assignments 20 times. In a later analysis, co-occurring TCRs were grouped using DBSCAN, and TCRdist sequence similarity was added for clustering within HLA-allele-positive subsets. Repertoires with fewer than 30,000 or more than 120,000 public chains, plus five repertoires with anomalous nucleotide sharing, were excluded from co-occurrence clustering. As stored in TCRdb, this immuneACCESS dataset retains in-frame rearrangements with V and J assigned. A fraction of the clones does not appear; measured against another copy, unresolved V genes explain less than half of the discrepancy, and the remainder lacks a known reason. That table supplies the V and J calls and clone size; D and trimming were determined from the DNA. This sample gives 130,000 to 150,000 clones in total; around three quarters of them show up just once. The leading ten clones occupy around 3% of the sample.

Recombination connected TRBV19 to TRBJ1-5; the D gene assignment is ambiguous. The sequencing input was PBMCs. The origin of this receptor is a middle-aged man in good health and CMV-seropositive. The nucleotide sequence reads as follows: TGTGCCAGTAGTATCGTAGAAAATCAGCCCCAGCATTTT. This codes for CASSIVENQPQHF.